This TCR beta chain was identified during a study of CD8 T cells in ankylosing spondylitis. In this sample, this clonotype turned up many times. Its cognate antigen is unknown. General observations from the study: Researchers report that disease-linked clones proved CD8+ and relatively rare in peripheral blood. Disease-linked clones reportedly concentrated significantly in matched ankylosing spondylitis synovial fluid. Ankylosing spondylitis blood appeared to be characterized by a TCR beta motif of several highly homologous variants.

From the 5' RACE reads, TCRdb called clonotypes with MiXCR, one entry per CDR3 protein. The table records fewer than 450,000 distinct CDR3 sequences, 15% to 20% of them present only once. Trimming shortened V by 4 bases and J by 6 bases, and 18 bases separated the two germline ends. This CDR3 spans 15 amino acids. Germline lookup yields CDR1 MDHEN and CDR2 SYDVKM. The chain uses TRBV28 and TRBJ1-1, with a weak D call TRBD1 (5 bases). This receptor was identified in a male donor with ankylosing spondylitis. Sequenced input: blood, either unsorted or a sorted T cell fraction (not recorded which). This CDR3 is CASSSGGSKSAEAFF. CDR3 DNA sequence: TGTGCCAGCAGTTCGGGGGGGTCCAAGTCGGCTGAAGCTTTCTTT.